The clone carrying this T cell receptor beta chain showed up just once. Sequencing used immunoSEQ multiplex PCR; TCRdb keeps in-frame clones, though not all of them. The table lists about 31,000 clones, approximately 89% of them singletons. The sample originates from a study of PD-1 and CTLA-4 blockade in melanoma. Germline V gives CDR1 SGHAT, CDR2 FQNNGV. The CDR3 is 15 residues long. The junction had 10 bases not matched to a gene; V was cut back by 5 bases and J by 9 bases. The rearrangement joins TRBV11-2 to TRBJ2-1; TRBD2 matches at 10 bases. This sequence was found in a human donor with melanoma. This specimen was CD8+ T cells from peripheral blood, taken from a patient given anti-PD-1 treatment. CDR3 in DNA: TGTGCCAGCAGCCCCACTAGCGGGACGTACGGTGAGCAGTTCTTC. Translation gives CASSPTSGTYGEQFF.